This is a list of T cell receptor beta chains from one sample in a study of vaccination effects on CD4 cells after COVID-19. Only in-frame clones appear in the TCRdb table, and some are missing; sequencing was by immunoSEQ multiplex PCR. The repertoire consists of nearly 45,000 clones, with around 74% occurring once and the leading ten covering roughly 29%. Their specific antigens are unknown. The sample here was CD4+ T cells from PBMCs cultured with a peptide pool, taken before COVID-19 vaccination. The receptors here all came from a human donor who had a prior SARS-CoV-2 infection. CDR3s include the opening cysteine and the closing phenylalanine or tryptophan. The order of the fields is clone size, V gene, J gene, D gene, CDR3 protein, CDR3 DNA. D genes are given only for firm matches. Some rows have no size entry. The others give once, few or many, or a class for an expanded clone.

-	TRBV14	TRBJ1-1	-	CASSQGLGDTEAFF	TGTGCCAGCAGCCAAGGTCTGGGGGACACTGAAGCTTTCTTT
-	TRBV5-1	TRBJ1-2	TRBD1	CASSLPGTGAGGYTF	TGCGCCAGCAGCTTGCCAGGGACAGGGGCCGGCGGCTACACCTTC
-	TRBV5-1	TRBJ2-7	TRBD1	CASSLGQGRNYEQYF	TGCGCCAGCAGCCTCGGACAGGGGCGGAACTACGAGCAGTACTTC
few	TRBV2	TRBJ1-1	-	CASSEARGLGTEAFF	TGTGCCAGCAGTGAAGCCAGGGGCTTGGGGACTGAAGCTTTCTTT
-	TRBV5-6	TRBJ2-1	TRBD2	CASSLVSASGRGEQFF	TGTGCCAGCAGCTTGGTGTCGGCTAGCGGGAGAGGGGAGCAGTTCTTC
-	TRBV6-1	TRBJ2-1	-	CASSGLLGDSYNEQFF	TGTGCCAGCAGTGGTCTCCTAGGAGACTCCTACAATGAGCAGTTCTTC
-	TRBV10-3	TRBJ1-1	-	CAISESGGSNTEAFF	TGTGCCATCAGTGAGTCCGGCGGGTCGAACACTGAAGCTTTCTTT
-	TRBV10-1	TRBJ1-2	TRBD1	CASSEYSTGVIEDYGYTF	TGCGCCAGCAGTGAGTATTCGACAGGGGTTATAGAAGACTATGGCTACACCTTC
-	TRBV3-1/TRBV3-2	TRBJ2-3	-	CASSQGHSTDTQYF	TGTGCCAGCAGCCAAGGCCACTCAACAGATACGCAGTATTTT
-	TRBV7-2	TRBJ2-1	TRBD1	CASSSGTGSYNEQFF	TGTGCCAGCAGCTCCGGGACAGGTTCCTACAATGAGCAGTTCTTC
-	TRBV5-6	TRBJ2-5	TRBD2	CASSHVASGGETQYF	TGTGCCAGCAGCCACGTAGCTTCGGGGGGAGAGACCCAGTACTTC
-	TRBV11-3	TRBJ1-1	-	CASSLQVNTEAFF	TGTGCCAGCAGCTTGCAGGTGAACACTGAAGCTTTCTTT
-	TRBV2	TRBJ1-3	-	CASRGQTGSTIYF	TGTGCCAGCAGGGGTCAAACTGGAAGCACCATATATTTT
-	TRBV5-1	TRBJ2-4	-	CASSLGPHQGIQYF	TGCGCCAGCAGCTTAGGACCCCACCAGGGCATTCAGTACTTC
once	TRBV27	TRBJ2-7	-	CASSLSSQLSYEQYF	TGTGCCAGCAGTTTATCGTCTCAGCTATCCTACGAGCAGTACTTC
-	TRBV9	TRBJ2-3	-	CASSVVSVADTQYF	TGTGCCAGCAGCGTAGTGTCTGTAGCGGATACGCAGTATTTT
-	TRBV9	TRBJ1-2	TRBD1	CASSVDRGRYGYTF	TGTGCCAGCAGCGTCGACAGGGGACGCTATGGCTACACCTTC
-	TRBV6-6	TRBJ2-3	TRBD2	CASSYNSGFARDTQYF	TGTGCCAGCAGTTACAATAGCGGGTTTGCGAGGGATACGCAGTATTTT
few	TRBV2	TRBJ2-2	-	CATRKGGNTGELFF	TGTGCCACTCGTAAAGGCGGGAACACCGGGGAGCTGTTTTTT
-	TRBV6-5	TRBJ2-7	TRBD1	CATQATRQGAGEQYF	TGTGCCACACAGGCCACACGACAGGGGGCAGGCGAGCAGTACTTC
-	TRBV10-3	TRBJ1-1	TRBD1	CAISDRTGATEAFF	TGTGCCATCAGTGACCGGACAGGGGCCACTGAAGCTTTCTTT
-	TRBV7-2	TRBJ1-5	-	CASSSPAGGNQPQHF	TGTGCCAGCAGCTCCCCCGCGGGTGGCAATCAGCCCCAGCATTTT
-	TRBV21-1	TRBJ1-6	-	CASIQEYSYNSPLHF	TGTGCCAGCATCCAGGAGTACTCCTATAATTCACCCCTCCACTTT
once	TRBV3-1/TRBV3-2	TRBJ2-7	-	CASSQGDEQYF	TGTGCCAGCAGCCAAGGGGACGAGCAGTACTTC
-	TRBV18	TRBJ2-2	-	CASSPPLTANTGELFF	TGTGCCAGCTCACCACCGCTTACAGCGAACACCGGGGAGCTGTTTTTT
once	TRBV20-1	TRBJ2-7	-	CSASEGSSYEQYF	TGCAGTGCTAGTGAGGGGAGCTCCTACGAGCAGTACTTC
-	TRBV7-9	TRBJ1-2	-	CASSLDMGLLGYTF	TGTGCCAGCAGCTTGGACATGGGGTTGCTTGGCTACACCTTC
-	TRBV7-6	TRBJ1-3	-	CASSLLYVGGLDGNTIYF	TGTGCCAGCAGCTTACTTTATGTCGGTGGTCTAGATGGAAACACCATATATTTT
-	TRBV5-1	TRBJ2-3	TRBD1	CASSQGTASDTDTQYF	TGCGCCAGCAGCCAAGGGACAGCCTCGGACACAGATACGCAGTATTTT
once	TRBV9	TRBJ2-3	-	CASSVVGGPLDTQYF	TGTGCCAGCAGCGTAGTTGGAGGGCCTTTAGATACGCAGTATTTT
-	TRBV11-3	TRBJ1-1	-	CATSFQGRGTEAFF	TGTGCCACCAGTTTTCAGGGAAGGGGCACTGAAGCTTTCTTT
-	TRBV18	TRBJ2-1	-	CASSPQPNSLLNEQFF	TGTGCCAGCTCACCCCAGCCAAACTCGCTCCTGAATGAGCAGTTCTTC
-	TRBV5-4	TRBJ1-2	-	CASSLAAAEYGYTF	TGTGCCAGCAGCTTGGCCGCAGCGGAGTATGGCTACACCTTC
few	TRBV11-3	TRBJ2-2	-	CASSFRDTGELFF	TGTGCCAGCAGCTTCAGGGACACCGGGGAGCTGTTTTTT
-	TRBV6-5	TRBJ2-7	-	CASSSLRGTREQYF	TGTGCCAGCAGTTCCCTTCGGGGGACGCGGGAGCAGTACTTC
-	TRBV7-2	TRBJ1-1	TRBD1	CASSRDREVTEAFF	TGTGCCAGCAGCCGGGACAGGGAGGTAACTGAAGCTTTCTTT
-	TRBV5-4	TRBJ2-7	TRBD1	CASSYGQAKAYEQYF	TGTGCCAGCAGCTACGGACAGGCCAAGGCATACGAGCAGTACTTC
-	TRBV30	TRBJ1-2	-	CAWSVRGRSWTYGYTF	TGTGCCTGGAGTGTACGAGGACGGTCGTGGACCTATGGCTACACCTTC
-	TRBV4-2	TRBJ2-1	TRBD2	CASSQDAAGGLYNEQFF	TGTGCCAGCAGCCAAGATGCAGCGGGAGGGCTATATAATGAGCAGTTCTTC
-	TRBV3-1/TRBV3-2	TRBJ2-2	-	CASSQDRIFGELFF	TGTGCCAGCAGCCAAGATCGGATCTTCGGGGAGCTGTTTTTT
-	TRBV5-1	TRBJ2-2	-	CASSFDRGAELFF	TGCGCCAGCAGCTTCGATAGGGGGGCGGAGCTGTTTTTT
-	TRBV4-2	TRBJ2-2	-	CASTPEGASSANTGELFF	TGTGCCAGCACCCCGGAGGGGGCAAGTAGCGCGAACACCGGGGAGCTGTTTTTT